What follows are 14 T cell receptor beta chains derived from one specimen sequenced in a study of T cell responses to AZD1222 COVID-19 vaccine. The protocol was immunoSEQ multiplex PCR, while the TCRdb copy is restricted to in-frame clones and leaves out a portion. The sample includes 75,000 or so clones, 91% of them seen just once. Sample: peripheral blood, taken 28 days after the second AZD1222 dose. These receptor sequences come from an adult who received the AZD1222 COVID-19 vaccine.

The J gene is TRBJ2-5, the V gene TRBV7-2; maybe TRBD1 (6 bases). Trimming removed 1 base from V and 5 bases from J, with 11 bases in between. The CDR3 is 14 amino acids. Germline CDR1 is SGHTA and CDR2 is FQGNSA. This CDR3 is CASSLEWGLETQYF. CDR3 coding DNA: TGTGCCAGCAGCTTAGAGTGGGGGCTGGAGACCCAGTACTTC. The whole variable domain, filled in from reference TRBV7-2 and TRBJ2-5, reads GAGVSQSPSNKVTEKGKDVELRCDPISGHTALYWYRQSLGQGLEFLIYFQGNSAPDKSGLPSDRFSAERTGGSVSTLTIQRTQQEDSAVYLCASSLEWGLETQYFGPGTRLLVL.

Concerning this clone: Germline is not matched at one junction end, which may reflect a read error. The chain is built from TRBV5-6 and TRBJ1-2; tentative D call: TRBD1 (5 bases). There are 14 residues in the CDR3. Germline V gene lookup returns CDR1 SGHDT and CDR2 YYEEEE. CDR3 sequence (DNA): TGTGCCAGCAGCGGGGACCAGGGTAACCATGGCTACACCTTC. It yields the protein CASSGDQGNHGYTF.

This clone was recorded a few times. The V call is TRBV7-9, the J call TRBJ2-7; the match to TRBD1 covers 7 bases. After removal of 5 bases from V and 2 bases from J, the junction contained 3 bases not matched to a gene. The CDR3 contains 13 residues. Per the germline V gene, CDR1 is SEHNR and CDR2 is FQNEAQ (reference sequence). CDR3 sequence: CASSLGTAYEQYF. In nucleotides, the CDR3 is TGTGCCAGCAGCCTAGGGACAGCCTACGAGCAGTACTTC.

The chain couples TRBV27 to TRBJ1-6, with D possibly TRBD1 on 5 matching bases. CDR3 size: 16 residues. Looked up from germline, CDR1 is MNHEY and CDR2 is SMNVEV (reference sequence). Trimming shortened V by 6 bases and J by 2 bases, and 14 bases separated the two germline ends. The CDR3 loop is CASRGPRFPYNSPLHF. The CDR3 nucleotides are TGTGCCAGCAGGGGACCAAGATTCCCCTATAATTCACCCCTCCACTTT.

This chain links TRBV21-1 with TRBJ2-1; the table's D call TRBD2 went unverified against the DNA. TRBV21-1 is flagged as a pseudogene. The CDR3 has 16 amino acids. CDR3 bases: TGTGCCAGCCTTACTGTTAACAGCGGGAGATACAATGAGCAGTTCTTC. It encodes CASLTVNSGRYNEQFF.

This chain uses TRBV7-9 with TRBJ2-1; TRBD2 matches 8 bases. J was trimmed by 6 bases and V by 5 bases; bases with no gene match: 3. CDR1 SEHNR and CDR2 FQNEAQ come from the germline V gene (reference sequence). The CDR3 spans 13 residues. In nucleotides, the CDR3 is TGTGCCAGCAGCCGCGGGACTAGCAATGAGCAGTTCTTC. It yields the protein CASSRGTSNEQFF.

This rearrangement joins TRBV5-4 to TRBJ2-5, with TRBD2 as a possible D gene (6 bases). V lost 4 bases, J lost 2 bases, and 12 bases lay in between. CDR3 length: 14 amino acids. Germline lookup yields CDR1 SGHNT and CDR2 YYREEE (reference sequence). CDR3 region: CASSGSAGQETQYF. DNA of the CDR3: TGTGCCAGCAGCGGTTCAGCGGGTCAAGAGACCCAGTACTTC.

The gene calls are TRBV30 and TRBJ1-1, with no clear D. CDR1 is GTSNPN and CDR2 is SVGIG in the germline V gene (reference sequence). The V end was cut by 5 bases, the J end by 1 base, with 8 bases between. The CDR3 has 12 residues. In nucleotides, the CDR3 is TGTGCCTGGGGCAGGCCGAACACTGAAGCTTTCTTT. Its translation: CAWGRPNTEAFF.

This chain connects TRBV10-3 to TRBJ2-7, with D possibly TRBD2 on 5 matching bases. Trimming cost V 7 bases and J 2 bases, with 12 bases left between them. The CDR3 extends over 13 amino acids. Germline CDR1 and CDR2: ENHRY and SYGVKD. CDR3 coding DNA: TGTGCCATCACCCGGTCCGGGACCTACGAGCAGTACTTC. Protein: CAITRSGTYEQYF.

This chain links TRBV7-9 with TRBJ1-2; possible D gene TRBD1, 5 bases. Trimming shortened V by 0 bases and J by 8 bases, and 13 bases separated the two germline ends. The CDR3 extends over 14 amino acids. Germline values: CDR1 SEHNR, CDR2 FQNEAQ (reference sequence). For the CDR3, the DNA is TGTGCCAGCAGCTTAGCAGGGGAGGGCGACGGCTACACCTTC. This translates into CASSLAGEGDGYTF.

Here the CDR3 reads CASSHPTEGADEQFF. The CDR3 DNA reads as TGTGCCAGCAGCCATCCAACGGAGGGGGCCGATGAGCAGTTCTTC. The genes are TRBV14 and TRBJ2-1, with D possibly being TRBD1 (7 bases). Trimming left V 3 bases short and J 8 bases short, with 17 bases between. In germline, CDR1 is SGHDN, CDR2 FVKESK. The CDR3 runs to 15 residues. The complete variable domain, with remaining parts taken from reference TRBV14 and TRBJ2-1, reads EAGVTQFPSHSVIEKGQTVTLRCDPISGHDNLYWYRRVMGKEIKFLLHFVKESKQDESGMPNNRFLAERTGGTYSTLKVQPAELEDSGVYFCASSHPTEGADEQFFGPGTRLTVL.

V is TRBV5-1 and J is TRBJ1-6; D is perhaps TRBD1 (5 bases). V was clipped by 3 bases and J by 4 bases, with 20 bases between them. Germline V gene sequence: CDR1 SGHRS, CDR2 YFSETQ. The CDR3 has 18 amino acids. CDR3 residues: CASSSTQLQGHYNSPLHF. The CDR3 DNA follows: TGCGCCAGCAGCTCAACCCAACTGCAGGGCCATTATAATTCACCCCTCCACTTT.

The gene calls are TRBV9 and TRBJ2-6; a weak D match, TRBD2 (5 bases). Per germline, CDR1 SGDLS and CDR2 YYNGEE. CDR3 length equals 16 residues. Trimming pared 0 bases from V and 1 base from J, leaving 8 bases between. CDR3 coding DNA: TGTGCCAGCAGCGTAGGAGGAGGTTCTGGGGCCAACGTCCTGACTTTC. This codes for CASSVGGGSGANVLTF.

The genes are TRBV12-5 and TRBJ2-3; D remains ambiguous. The CDR3 has 14 residues. Germline CDR1 LGHNT, CDR2 FRNRAP. Trimming removed 1 base at V and 4 bases at J, with 9 bases between. DNA of the CDR3: TGTGCTAGTGGTTTGGGCTTACCAGCAGATACGCAGTATTTT. It codes for CASGLGLPADTQYF.